Below, 8 T cell receptor beta chains from the same sample are listed, as sequenced in a study of technical replicates of blood from a few donors. This table comes from immunoSEQ multiplex PCR, and its TCRdb copy is limited to in-frame clones, with some not included. The sample includes 55,000 to 75,000 clones, approximately 83% of them seen just once. Sequenced input: PBMCs. The receptors come from a human donor in good health. Some clones in this sample may be carry-over from other donors' samples.

The CDR3 nucleotides read TGTGCCACCAGCAGAGAATCCCCAGGGATGGAAAAAAAACTGTTTTTT. Translated: CATSRESPGMEKKLFF. The V gene is TRBV15, the J gene TRBJ1-4; perhaps TRBD1 as D (5 bases). The V and J ends lost 0 bases and 9 bases respectively, with 17 bases between them. The CDR3 runs to 16 residues. Germline assignment: CDR1 LNHNV and CDR2 YYDKDF (reference sequence).

The chain joins TRBV10-3 to TRBJ2-3; D is uncertain. The germline CDR1 and CDR2 sequences are ENHRY and SYGVKD. With 8 bases removed from V and 2 bases from J, the gap between germline ends came to 8 bases. CDR3 size: 12 residues. CDR3 amino acids: CAIRFLTDTQYF. The CDR3 DNA sequence: TGTGCCATCCGTTTCCTCACAGATACGCAGTATTTT.

The sample holds many counts of this clone. V and J are TRBV10-3 and TRBJ1-3; 8 bases match TRBD1. V shed 4 bases, J shed 4 bases, and the junction held 3 bases outside the gene matches. The germline V gene encodes CDR1 ENHRY and CDR2 SYGVKD. The CDR3 is 14 residues long. CDR3 nucleotides: TGTGCCATCAGTGTTGCAGGGGGCGGAAACACCATATATTTT. It encodes CAISVAGGGNTIYF.

Only one count was recorded for this clone. CDR3 residues: CASSRRDSSSYEQYF. The CDR3 nucleotides are TGTGCCAGCAGTCGGCGGGACAGCAGCTCCTACGAGCAGTACTTC. The chain links TRBV7-9 to TRBJ2-7, with a weak D call TRBD1 (7 bases). Germline CDR1 is SEHNR and CDR2 is FQNEAQ (reference sequence). This CDR3 comprises 15 residues. Trimming left V 6 bases short and J 0 bases short, with 15 bases between.

The chain links TRBV5-6 to TRBJ2-1; 12 positions match TRBD1. The CDR3 runs to 16 residues. After removal of 1 base from V and 8 bases from J, the junction contained 7 bases not matched to a gene. The germline V gene has CDR1 SGHDT and CDR2 YYEEEE. Written as DNA, the CDR3 is TGTGCCAGCAGCTTGTTGGGACAGGGGGCGCCCCATGAGCAGTTCTTC. Its translation: CASSLLGQGAPHEQFF.

The chain is built from TRBV7-9 and TRBJ2-5; TRBD2 is a possible D gene (6 bases). Between the trimmed V and J ends, which lost 1 base and 2 bases, there was a span of 11 bases. There are 15 residues in the CDR3. CDR1 and CDR2 (germline): SEHNR, FQNEAQ (reference sequence). CDR3: CASSLVLAEQETQYF. For the CDR3, the DNA is TGTGCCAGCAGCTTAGTACTAGCAGAACAAGAGACCCAGTACTTC.

The chain employs TRBV5-1 and TRBJ2-3; possibly TRBD2 for D (5 bases). CDR1 is SGHRS and CDR2 is YFSETQ in the germline V gene. The germline V and J ends were trimmed by 4 bases and 8 bases, with 11 bases remaining between them. The CDR3 length is 12 residues. This chain's CDR3 is CASSALEATQYF. In nucleotides, the CDR3 is TGCGCCAGCAGCGCACTGGAGGCTACGCAGTATTTT.

This chain joins TRBV5-8 and TRBJ1-1; TRBD1 matches 7 bases. The CDR3 contains 16 residues. Germline loops: CDR1 SGHTS, CDR2 YDEGEE. J lost 0 bases, V lost 1 base, and 6 bases had no gene match. The CDR3 sequence: CASSLRGRMMNTEAFF. Here the CDR3 DNA reads TGTGCCAGCAGCTTGAGGGGGCGGATGATGAACACTGAAGCTTTCTTT.